This TCR beta chain originates from a study of spatial heterogeneity in lung cancer (dated by TCRdb to between 2017 and 2020). Some background on the complete study: Donors were 65 to 85 patients with early-stage, untreated non-small cell lung cancer from the lung TRACERx cohort. Follow-up PBMC samples were sequenced whenever available, and the median time to follow-up was two to three years after resection. Beta-chain transcripts were consistently detected in greater numbers than alpha-chain transcripts, which likely reflected higher beta-chain transcript abundance. In the raw uncorrected reads, each unique combination of TCR and UMI appeared on average more than ten times. In non-small cell lung cancer, the study quantitatively compared TCR alpha and beta repertoires across several tumor regions, matched nontumor lung, and blood. Nonsynonymous mutation counts, determined by whole-exome sequencing of tumor tissue, were related to TCR repertoire features. At surgery, about 210 tumor regions, around 68 matched nontumor lung samples and 45 to 60 PBMC samples were TCR-sequenced for both alpha and beta chains.

The germline V gene yields SGHTA for CDR1 and FQGTGA for CDR2. Trimming takes 1 base off V and 8 bases off J; junction bases not matched to a gene: 5. The CDR3 measures 14 amino acids from cysteine to phenylalanine. This entry keeps only the CDR3 DNA: 42 bases, framed from base 1. Study-wide findings and limitations: Additional single-cell paired TCR alpha and beta sequencing was considered necessary to confirm, at a functional level, the hypothesis that regional TCRs recognize regional mutations. Comparisons of baseline and follow-up blood repertoires included only about 15 patients. Ubiquitous expanded tumor TCRs were found in blood more often at tumor resection than at routine follow-up.

The method was 5' RACE. The sequencer listed for this sample is NextSeq 500. To allow correction of PCR and sequencing errors, the TCR library protocol tagged every TCR cDNA molecule with a unique molecular identifier. Per the source publication's procedure: TCR identification, UMI-based error correction and CDR3 extraction were all carried out with Decombinator tools. TCRs above a frequency of 2 per 1,000, corresponding to the top 1% of the tumor frequency distribution, were defined as expanded. Rényi diversity was computed with the R vegan package after subsampling each repertoire 100 times to 5,000 TCRs. To build CDR3 similarity networks, amino acid triplet string-kernel similarity was used, and CDR3s were connected when their pairwise similarity was above 0.82. TCRdb reanalyzed the raw reads on its own, using fastp at Q25 for trimming and MiXCR for clone calling, and kept in-frame beta chains. Each record represents a unique CDR3 protein, reported with the most common genes and DNA among its rows. The V and J calls and clone size come from TCRdb's table, not from the authors' own analysis. Counted in this sample were about 120,000 distinct CDR3 sequences; over 9% of them appeared once. Over 15% of the sample is taken by the ten largest.

The sample's time point, from its label and the paper: blood at routine non-recurrence follow-up after resection. Without any cell sorting, TCR sequencing was performed on whole RNA extracted either from tumor and nontumor lung tissue or from cryopreserved PBMC samples. Patients were selected for TCR sequencing only if sufficient RNA was available from at least two tumor regions. Notes on this clonotype: The clone's antigen remains unknown. Base qualities are missing; no much larger clone stands one base away.

The sequencing here drew on PBMCs, taken at follow-up. The sequence joins TRBV7-3 to TRBJ2-1; 7 central bases correspond to TRBD1. This sequence originates from a male donor with early-stage non-small cell lung cancer. CDR3 sequence: CASSLSRGNHEQFF. The DNA reads as follows: TGTGCCAGCAGCTTAAGCAGGGGGAATCATGAGCAGTTCTTC. This CDR3, with the reference TRBV7-3 and TRBJ2-1 proteins standing in past its ends, gives the full variable domain GAGVSQTPSNKVTEKGKYVELRCDPISGHTALYWYRQSLGQGPEFLIYFQGTGAADDSGLPNDRFFAVRPEGSVSTLKIQRTERGDSAVYLCASSLSRGNHEQFFGPGTRLTVL.